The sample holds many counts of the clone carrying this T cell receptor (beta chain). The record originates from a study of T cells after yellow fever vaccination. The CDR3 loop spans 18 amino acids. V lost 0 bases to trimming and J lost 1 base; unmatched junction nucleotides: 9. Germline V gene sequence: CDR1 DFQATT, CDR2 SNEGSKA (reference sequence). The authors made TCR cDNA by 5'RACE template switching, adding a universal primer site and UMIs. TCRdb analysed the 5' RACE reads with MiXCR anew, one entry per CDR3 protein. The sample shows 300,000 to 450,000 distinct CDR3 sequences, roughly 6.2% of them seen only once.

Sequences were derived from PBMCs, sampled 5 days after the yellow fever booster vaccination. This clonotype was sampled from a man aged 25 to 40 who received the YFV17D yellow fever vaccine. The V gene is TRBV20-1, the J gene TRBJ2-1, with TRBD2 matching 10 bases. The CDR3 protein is CSARDPTSGKGSYNEQFF. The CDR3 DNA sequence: TGCAGTGCTAGAGATCCAACTAGCGGGAAGGGGTCCTACAATGAGCAGTTCTTC.